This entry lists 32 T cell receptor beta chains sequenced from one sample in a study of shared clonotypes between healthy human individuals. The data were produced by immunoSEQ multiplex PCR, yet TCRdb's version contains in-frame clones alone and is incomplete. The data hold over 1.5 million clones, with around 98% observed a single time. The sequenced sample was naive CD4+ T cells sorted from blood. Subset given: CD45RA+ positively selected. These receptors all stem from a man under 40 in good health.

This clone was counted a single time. CDR3 nucleotides: TGTGCCAGCAGTCGCAACCCCAATGAGCAGTTCTTC. Its translation: CASSRNPNEQFF. V is TRBV28 and J is TRBJ2-1; D gene uncertain. This CDR3 is 12 amino acids long. The V gene's germline CDR1 is MDHEN and CDR2 SYDVKM. Trimming stripped 5 bases from V and 6 bases from J, with 8 bases between.

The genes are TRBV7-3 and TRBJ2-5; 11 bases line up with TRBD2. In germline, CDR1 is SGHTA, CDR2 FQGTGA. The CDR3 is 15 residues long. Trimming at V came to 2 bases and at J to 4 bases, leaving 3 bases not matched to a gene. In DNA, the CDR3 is TGTGCCAGCAGCTTATCTCTAGCGGGGGGAGAGACCCAGTACTTC. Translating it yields CASSLSLAGGETQYF.

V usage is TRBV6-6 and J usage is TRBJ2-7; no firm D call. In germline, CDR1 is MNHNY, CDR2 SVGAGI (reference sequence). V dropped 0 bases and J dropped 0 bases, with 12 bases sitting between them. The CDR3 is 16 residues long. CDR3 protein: CASSYSNPFSSYEQYF. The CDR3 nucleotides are TGTGCCAGCAGTTACTCGAACCCTTTTAGCTCCTACGAGCAGTACTTC.

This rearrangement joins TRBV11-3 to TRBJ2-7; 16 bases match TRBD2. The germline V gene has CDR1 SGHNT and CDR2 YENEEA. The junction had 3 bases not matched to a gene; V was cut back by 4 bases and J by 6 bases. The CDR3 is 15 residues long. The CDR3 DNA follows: TGTGCCAGCAGCTCCGGGACTAGCGGGAGGGCCGAGCAGTACTTC. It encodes CASSSGTSGRAEQYF.

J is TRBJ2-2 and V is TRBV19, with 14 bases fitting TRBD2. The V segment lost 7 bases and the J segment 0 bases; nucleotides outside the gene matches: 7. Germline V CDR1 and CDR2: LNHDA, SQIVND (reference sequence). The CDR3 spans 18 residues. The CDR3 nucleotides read TGTGCCAGTAACTTCGGGACTAGCGGGAGCGCGAACACCGGGGAGCTGTTTTTT. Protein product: CASNFGTSGSANTGELFF.

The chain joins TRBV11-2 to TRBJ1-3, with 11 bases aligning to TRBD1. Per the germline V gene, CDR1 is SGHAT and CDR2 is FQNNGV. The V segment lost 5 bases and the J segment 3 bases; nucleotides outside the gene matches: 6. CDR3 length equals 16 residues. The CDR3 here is CASSPGQGASGNTIYF. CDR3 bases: TGTGCCAGCAGCCCCGGACAGGGGGCTAGTGGAAACACCATATATTTT.

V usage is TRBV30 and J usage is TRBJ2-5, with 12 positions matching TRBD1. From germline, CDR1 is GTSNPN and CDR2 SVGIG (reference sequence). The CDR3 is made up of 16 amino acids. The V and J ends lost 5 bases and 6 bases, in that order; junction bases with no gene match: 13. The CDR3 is CAWPKSGTGGKKTQYF. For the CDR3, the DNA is TGTGCCTGGCCAAAGTCCGGGACAGGGGGCAAAAAGACCCAGTACTTC.

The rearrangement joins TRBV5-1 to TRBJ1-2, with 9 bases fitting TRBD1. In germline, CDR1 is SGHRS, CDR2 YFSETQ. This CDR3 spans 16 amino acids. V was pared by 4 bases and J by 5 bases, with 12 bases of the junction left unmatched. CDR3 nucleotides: TGCGCCAGCAGCCTACTAGACAGGGGGGCGCTGTATGGCTACACCTTC. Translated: CASSLLDRGALYGYTF.

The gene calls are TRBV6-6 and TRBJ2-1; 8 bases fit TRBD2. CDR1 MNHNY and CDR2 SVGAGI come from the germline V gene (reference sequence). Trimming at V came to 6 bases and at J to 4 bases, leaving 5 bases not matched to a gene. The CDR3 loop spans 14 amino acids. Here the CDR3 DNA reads TGTGCCAGCAGCGGGAGGGAGGTTTACAATGAGCAGTTCTTC. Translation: CASSGREVYNEQFF.

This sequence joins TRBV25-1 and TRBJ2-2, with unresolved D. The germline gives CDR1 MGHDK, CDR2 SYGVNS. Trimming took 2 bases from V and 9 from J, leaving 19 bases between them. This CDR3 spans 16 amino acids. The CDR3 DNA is TGTGCCAGCAGTGAAGAGCAAACAGCACCCGGCCGGGAGCTGTTTTTT. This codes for CASSEEQTAPGRELFF.

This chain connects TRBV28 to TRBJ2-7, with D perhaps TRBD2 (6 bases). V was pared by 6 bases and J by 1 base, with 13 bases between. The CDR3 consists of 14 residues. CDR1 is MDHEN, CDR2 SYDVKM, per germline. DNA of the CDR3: TGTGCCAGCAGATGGAGTAGCGGATCCTACGAGCAGTACTTC. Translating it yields CASRWSSGSYEQYF. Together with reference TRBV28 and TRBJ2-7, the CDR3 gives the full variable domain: DVKVTQSSRYLVKRTGEKVFLECVQDMDHENMFWYRQDPGLGLRLIYFSYDVKMKEKGDIPEGYSVSREKKERFSLILESASTNQTSMYLCASRWSSGSYEQYFGPGTRLTVT.

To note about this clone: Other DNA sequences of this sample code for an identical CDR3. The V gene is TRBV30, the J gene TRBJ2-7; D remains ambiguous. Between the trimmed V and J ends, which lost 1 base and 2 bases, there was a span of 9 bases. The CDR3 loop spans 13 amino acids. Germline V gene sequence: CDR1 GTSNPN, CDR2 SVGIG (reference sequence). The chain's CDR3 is CAWSGGTPYEQYF. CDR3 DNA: TGTGCCTGGAGTGGTGGAACCCCCTACGAGCAGTACTTC.

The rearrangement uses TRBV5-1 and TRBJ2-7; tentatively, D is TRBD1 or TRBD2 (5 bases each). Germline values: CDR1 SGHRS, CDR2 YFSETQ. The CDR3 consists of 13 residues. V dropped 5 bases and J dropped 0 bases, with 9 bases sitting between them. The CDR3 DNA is TGCGCCAGCAGTGGGGCGGGCTCCTACGAGCAGTACTTC. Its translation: CASSGAGSYEQYF.

DNA of the CDR3: TGTGCCACCAGCAGACCGGACCACAACTATGGCTACACCTTC. Encoded protein: CATSRPDHNYGYTF. The chain uses TRBV15 and TRBJ1-2; the D is unclear. The CDR3 contains 14 residues. Trimming took 2 bases from V and 2 from J, leaving 9 bases between them. The V gene's germline CDR1 is LNHNV and CDR2 YYDKDF (reference sequence).

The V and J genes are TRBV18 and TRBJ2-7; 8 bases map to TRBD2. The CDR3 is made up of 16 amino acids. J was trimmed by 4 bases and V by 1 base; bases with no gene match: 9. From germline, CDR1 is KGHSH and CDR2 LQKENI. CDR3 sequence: CASSPRPSGRIYEQYF. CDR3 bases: TGTGCCAGCTCACCACGACCCAGCGGGAGAATATACGAGCAGTACTTC.

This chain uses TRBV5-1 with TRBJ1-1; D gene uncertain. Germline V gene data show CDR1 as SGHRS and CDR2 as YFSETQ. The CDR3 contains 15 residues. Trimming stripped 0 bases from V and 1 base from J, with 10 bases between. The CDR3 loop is CASSLVRTENTEAFF. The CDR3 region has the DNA TGCGCCAGCAGCTTGGTTCGGACCGAGAACACTGAAGCTTTCTTT. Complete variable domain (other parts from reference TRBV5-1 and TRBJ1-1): KAGVTQTPRYLIKTRGQQVTLSCSPISGHRSVSWYQQTPGQGLQFLFEYFSETQRNKGNFPGRFSGRQFSNSRSEMNVSTLELGDSALYLCASSLVRTENTEAFFGQGTRLTVV.

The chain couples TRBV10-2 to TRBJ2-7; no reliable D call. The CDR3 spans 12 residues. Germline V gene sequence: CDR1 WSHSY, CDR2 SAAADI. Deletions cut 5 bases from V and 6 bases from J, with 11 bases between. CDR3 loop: CASSYGSAEQYF. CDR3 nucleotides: TGCGCCAGCAGTTACGGGTCCGCCGAGCAGTACTTC.

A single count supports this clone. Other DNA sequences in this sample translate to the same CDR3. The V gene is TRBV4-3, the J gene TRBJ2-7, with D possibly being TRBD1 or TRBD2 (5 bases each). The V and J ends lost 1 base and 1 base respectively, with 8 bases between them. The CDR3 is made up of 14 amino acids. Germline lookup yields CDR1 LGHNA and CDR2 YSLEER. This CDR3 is CASSQGGPSYEQYF. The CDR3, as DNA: TGCGCCAGCAGCCAAGGGGGACCGTCCTACGAGCAGTACTTC.

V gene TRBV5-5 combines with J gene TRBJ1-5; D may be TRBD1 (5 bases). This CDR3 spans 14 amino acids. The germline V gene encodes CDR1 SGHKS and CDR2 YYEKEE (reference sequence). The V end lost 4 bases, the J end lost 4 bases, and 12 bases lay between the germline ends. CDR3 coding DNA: TGTGCCAGCAGCCGAGACAGCAGGAATCAGCCCCAGCATTTT. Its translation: CASSRDSRNQPQHF.

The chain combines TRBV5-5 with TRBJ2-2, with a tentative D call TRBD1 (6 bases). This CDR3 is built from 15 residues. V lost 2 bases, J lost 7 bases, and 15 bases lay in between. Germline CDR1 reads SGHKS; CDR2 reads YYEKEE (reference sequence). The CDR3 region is CASSFLGQNGGELFF. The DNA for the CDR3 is TGTGCCAGCAGCTTCCTCGGACAGAACGGCGGGGAGCTGTTTTTT.

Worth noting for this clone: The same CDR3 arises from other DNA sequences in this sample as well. The DNA for the CDR3 is TGTGCCAGCAGCTTGGAAGGAGAGCAGTTCTTC. It yields the protein CASSLEGEQFF. The rearrangement uses TRBV5-6 and TRBJ2-1; no reliable D call. The germline gives CDR1 SGHDT, CDR2 YYEEEE. The CDR3 is 11 residues long. V shed 0 bases and J shed 10 bases, with 5 bases lying between them. Complete variable domain (other parts from reference TRBV5-6 and TRBJ2-1): DAGVTQSPTHLIKTRGQQVTLRCSPKSGHDTVSWYQQALGQGPQFIFQYYEEEERQRGNFPDRFSGHQFPNYSSELNVNALLLGDSALYLCASSLEGEQFFGPGTRLTVL.

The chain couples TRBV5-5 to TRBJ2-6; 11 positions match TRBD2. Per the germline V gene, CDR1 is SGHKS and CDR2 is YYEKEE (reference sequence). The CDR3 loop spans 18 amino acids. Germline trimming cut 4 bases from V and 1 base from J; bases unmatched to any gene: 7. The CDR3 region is CASSGTGLAESGANVLTF. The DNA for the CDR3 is TGTGCCAGCAGCGGGACGGGACTAGCGGAATCTGGGGCCAACGTCCTGACTTTC. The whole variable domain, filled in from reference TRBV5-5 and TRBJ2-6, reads DAGVTQSPTHLIKTRGQQVTLRCSPISGHKSVSWYQQVLGQGPQFIFQYYEKEERGRGNFPDRFSARQFPNYSSELNVNALLLGDSALYLCASSGTGLAESGANVLTFGAGSRLTVL.

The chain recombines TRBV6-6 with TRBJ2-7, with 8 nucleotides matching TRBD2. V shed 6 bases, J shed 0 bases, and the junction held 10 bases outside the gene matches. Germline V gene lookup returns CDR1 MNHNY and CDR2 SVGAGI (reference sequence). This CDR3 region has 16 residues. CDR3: CASSLAGGLSSYEQYF. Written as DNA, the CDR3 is TGTGCCAGCAGCCTCGCGGGAGGCCTTAGCTCCTACGAGCAGTACTTC.

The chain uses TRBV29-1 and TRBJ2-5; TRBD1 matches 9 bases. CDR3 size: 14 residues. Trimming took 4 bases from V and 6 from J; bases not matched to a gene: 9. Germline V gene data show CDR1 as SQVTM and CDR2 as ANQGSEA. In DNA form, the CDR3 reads TGCAGCGTTGTCGGGACAGGGTCCGCGCAGACCCAGTACTTC. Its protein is CSVVGTGSAQTQYF. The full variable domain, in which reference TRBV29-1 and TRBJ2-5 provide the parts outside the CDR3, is SAVISQKPSRDICQRGTSLTIQCQVDSQVTMMFWYRQQPGQSLTLIATANQGSEATYESGFVIDKFPISRPNLTFSTLTVSNMSPEDSSIYLCSVVGTGSAQTQYFGPGTRLLVL.

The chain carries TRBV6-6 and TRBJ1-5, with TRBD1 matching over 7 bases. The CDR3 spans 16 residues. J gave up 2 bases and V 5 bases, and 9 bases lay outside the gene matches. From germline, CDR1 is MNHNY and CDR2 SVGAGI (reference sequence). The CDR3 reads CASSRLTGRGNQPQHF. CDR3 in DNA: TGTGCCAGCAGTCGACTGACAGGGAGGGGCAATCAGCCCCAGCATTTT.

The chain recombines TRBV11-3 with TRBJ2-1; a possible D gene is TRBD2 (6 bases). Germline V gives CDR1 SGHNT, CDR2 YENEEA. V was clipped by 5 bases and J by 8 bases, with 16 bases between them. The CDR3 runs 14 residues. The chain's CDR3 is CASSLGLASDEQFF. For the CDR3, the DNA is TGTGCCAGCAGCCTGGGGCTAGCGTCCGATGAGCAGTTCTTC.

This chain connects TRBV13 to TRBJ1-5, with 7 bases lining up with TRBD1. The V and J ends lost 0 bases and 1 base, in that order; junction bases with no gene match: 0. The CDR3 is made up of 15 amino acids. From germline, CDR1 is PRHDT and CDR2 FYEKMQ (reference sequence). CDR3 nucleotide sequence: TGTGCCAGCAGCTTAGGAGGGGGCAGCAATCAGCCCCAGCATTTT. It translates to CASSLGGGSNQPQHF.

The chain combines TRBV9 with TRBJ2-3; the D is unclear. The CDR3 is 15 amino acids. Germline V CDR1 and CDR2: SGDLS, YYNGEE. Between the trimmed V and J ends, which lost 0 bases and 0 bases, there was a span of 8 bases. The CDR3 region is CASSVAVGSTDTQYF. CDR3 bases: TGTGCCAGCAGCGTAGCGGTGGGAAGCACAGATACGCAGTATTTT.

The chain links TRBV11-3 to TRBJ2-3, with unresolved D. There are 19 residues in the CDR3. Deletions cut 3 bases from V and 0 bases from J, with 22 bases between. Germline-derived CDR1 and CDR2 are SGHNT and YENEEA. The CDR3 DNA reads TGTGCCAGCAGCTTCTCCTCAAGCCTTGGAAGCGCTAGCACAGATACGCAGTATTTT. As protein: CASSFSSSLGSASTDTQYF.

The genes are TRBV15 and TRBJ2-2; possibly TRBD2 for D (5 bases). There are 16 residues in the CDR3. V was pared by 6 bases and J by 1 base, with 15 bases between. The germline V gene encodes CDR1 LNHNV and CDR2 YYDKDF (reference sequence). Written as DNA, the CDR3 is TGTGCCACCAGTACCCTAGCTCGGATGAACACCGGGGAGCTGTTTTTT. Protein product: CATSTLARMNTGELFF.

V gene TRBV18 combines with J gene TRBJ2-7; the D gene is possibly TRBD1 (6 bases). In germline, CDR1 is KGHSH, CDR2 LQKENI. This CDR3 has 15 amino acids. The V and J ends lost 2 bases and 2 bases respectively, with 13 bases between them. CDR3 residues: CASSPGRTVTYEQYF. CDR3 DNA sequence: TGTGCCAGCTCACCAGGTAGGACAGTCACCTACGAGCAGTACTTC. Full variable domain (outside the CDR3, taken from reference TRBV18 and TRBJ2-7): NAGVMQNPRHLVRRRGQEARLRCSPMKGHSHVYWYRQLPEEGLKFMVYLQKENIIDESGMPKERFSAEFPKEGPSILRIQQVVRGDSAAYFCASSPGRTVTYEQYFGPGTRLTVT.

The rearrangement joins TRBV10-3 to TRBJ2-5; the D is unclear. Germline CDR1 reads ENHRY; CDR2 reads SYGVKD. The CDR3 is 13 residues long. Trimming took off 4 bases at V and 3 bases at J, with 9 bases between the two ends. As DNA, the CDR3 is TGTGCCATCAGTGGAGGTCAGAAAGAGACCCAGTACTTC. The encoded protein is CAISGGQKETQYF.